This T cell receptor beta chain was captured in a study of blood T cell repertoires in COVID-19. Overall study context: Sites in the United States, Italy and Spain provided acute and convalescent COVID-19 samples.

Comments on this clone: Other DNA sequences of this sample code for an identical CDR3.

Authors' analysis steps: Researchers report that nucleated cell counts were estimated from reference gene primer amplification. Only in-frame clones appear in the TCRdb table, and some are missing; sequencing was by immunoSEQ multiplex PCR. That table furnishes V, J and clone size, whereas the DNA furnished D and trimming. The sample contains 150,000 to 200,000 clones, around four fifths of which appear only once. The V and J ends lost 3 bases and 7 bases respectively, with 12 bases between them. Germline CDR1 reads KGHSH; CDR2 reads LQKENI. The CDR3 has 14 amino acids. This chain links TRBV18 with TRBJ1-4; D is possibly TRBD1 (6 bases). The receptor's source is a woman over 75 with acute or convalescent COVID-19. The sequenced sample was peripheral blood. This CDR3 is CASSPPGAGEKLFF. The CDR3 DNA reads as TGTGCCAGCTCACCTCCAGGGGCGGGTGAAAAACTGTTTTTT.